In this sample, the clone carrying this T cell receptor (beta chain) turned up many times. No antigen is known for it. This specimen comes from a study of regulatory T cells in long-lasting Graves disease. Time point given: persistent/refractory GD, antithyroid drugs over 5 years with positive TRAb. Isolated PBMC RNA provided the starting material for the TCR library. General study results and limits: TRBV28, TRBJ1-2 and TRBJ2-5 were segments that persistent disease favored.

Building of the TCR beta libraries involved iRepertoire HTBI primers and Arm-PCR of CDR3 regions. Via MiXCR, TCRdb re-called the multiplex PCR reads, giving one row per CDR3 protein. The sample has 360,000 or so distinct CDR3 sequences; 23% are singletons. Germline trimming cut 6 bases from V and 5 bases from J; bases unmatched to any gene: 16. The CDR3 runs to 17 residues. The germline V gene encodes CDR1 SGHVS and CDR2 FNYEAQ. The sequenced sample was peripheral blood mononuclear cells (PBMCs), obtained when the disease was refractory, from a patient treated with antithyroid drugs. The chain links TRBV7-6 to TRBJ1-5; 7 nucleotides line up with TRBD1. The receptor was derived from a woman aged 40 to 50 with Graves disease. CDR3 region: CASSPRYGTAGHQPQHF. The CDR3 bases are TGTGCCAGCAGTCCTCGATACGGGACAGCGGGACATCAGCCCCAGCATTTT. The full variable domain, rest sourced from reference TRBV7-6 and TRBJ1-5, is GAGVSQSPRYKVTKRGQDVALRCDPISGHVSLYWYRQALGQGPEFLTYFNYEAQQDKSGLPNDRFSAERPEGSISTLTIQRTEQRDSAMYRCASSPRYGTAGHQPQHFGDGTRLSIL.